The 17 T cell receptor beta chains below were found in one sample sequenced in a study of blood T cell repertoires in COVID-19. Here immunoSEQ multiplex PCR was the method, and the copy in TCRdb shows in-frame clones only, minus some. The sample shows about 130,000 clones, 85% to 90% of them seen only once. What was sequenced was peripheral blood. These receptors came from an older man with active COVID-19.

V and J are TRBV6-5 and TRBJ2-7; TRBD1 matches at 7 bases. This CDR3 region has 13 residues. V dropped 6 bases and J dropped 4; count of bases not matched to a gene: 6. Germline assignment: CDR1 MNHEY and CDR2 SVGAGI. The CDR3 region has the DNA TGTGCCAGCAGAGGGGACAGACTATACGAGCAGTACTTC. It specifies CASRGDRLYEQYF.

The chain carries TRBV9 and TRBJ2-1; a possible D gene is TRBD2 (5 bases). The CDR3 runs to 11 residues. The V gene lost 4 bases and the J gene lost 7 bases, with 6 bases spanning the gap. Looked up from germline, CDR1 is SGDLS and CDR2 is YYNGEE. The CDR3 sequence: CASSSGNEQFF. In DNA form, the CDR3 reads TGTGCCAGCAGCAGCGGAAATGAGCAGTTCTTC.

The CDR3 region has the DNA TGTGCCAGCAGCCCTGACAGCCACGAGCAGTACTTC. As protein: CASSPDSHEQYF. This chain connects TRBV3-1 (or the pseudogene TRBV3-2) to TRBJ2-7; D is possibly TRBD1 (5 bases). Trimming took off 4 bases at V and 5 bases at J, with 9 bases between the two ends. This CDR3 comprises 12 residues. In germline, CDR1 is LGHDT, CDR2 YNNKEL (reference sequence).

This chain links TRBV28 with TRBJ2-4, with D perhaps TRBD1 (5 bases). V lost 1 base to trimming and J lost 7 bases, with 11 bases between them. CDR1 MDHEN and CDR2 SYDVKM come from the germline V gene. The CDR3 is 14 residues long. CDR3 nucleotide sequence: TGTGCCAGCAGTTTATCCAGGGTCCGGAACATTCAGTACTTC. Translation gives CASSLSRVRNIQYF.

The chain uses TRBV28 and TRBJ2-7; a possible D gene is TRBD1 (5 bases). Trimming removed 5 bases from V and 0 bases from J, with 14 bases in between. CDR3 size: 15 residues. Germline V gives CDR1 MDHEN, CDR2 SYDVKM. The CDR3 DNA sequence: TGTGCCAGCAGTCCCCAGCAGGGCCGCTCCTACGAGCAGTACTTC. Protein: CASSPQQGRSYEQYF.

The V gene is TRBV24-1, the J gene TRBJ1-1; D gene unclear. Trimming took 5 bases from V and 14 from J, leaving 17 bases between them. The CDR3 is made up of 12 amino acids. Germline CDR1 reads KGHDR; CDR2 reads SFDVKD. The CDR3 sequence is CATSGSGSILFF. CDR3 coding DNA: TGTGCCACCAGTGGTTCAGGTTCAATTCTCTTCTTT.

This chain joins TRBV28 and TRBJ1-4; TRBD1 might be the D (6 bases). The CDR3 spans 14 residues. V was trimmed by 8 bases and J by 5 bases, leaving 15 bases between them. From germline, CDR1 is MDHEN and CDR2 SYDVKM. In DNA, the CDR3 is TGTGCCAGCCTGGGGGCAGACAAGAATGAAAAACTGTTTTTT. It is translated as CASLGADKNEKLFF.

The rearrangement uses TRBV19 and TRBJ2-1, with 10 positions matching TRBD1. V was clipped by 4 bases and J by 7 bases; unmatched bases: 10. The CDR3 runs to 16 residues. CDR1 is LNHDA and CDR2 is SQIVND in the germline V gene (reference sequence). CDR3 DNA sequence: TGTGCCAGTAGTACCAATCGACAGGGGGCAGGGAATGAGCAGTTCTTC. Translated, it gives CASSTNRQGAGNEQFF.

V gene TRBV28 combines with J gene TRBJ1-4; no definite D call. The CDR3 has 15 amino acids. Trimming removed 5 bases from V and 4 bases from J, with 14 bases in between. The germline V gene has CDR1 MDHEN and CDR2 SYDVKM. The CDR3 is CASSQVTGFNEKLFF. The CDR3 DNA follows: TGTGCCAGCAGTCAGGTGACCGGATTTAATGAAAAACTGTTTTTT.

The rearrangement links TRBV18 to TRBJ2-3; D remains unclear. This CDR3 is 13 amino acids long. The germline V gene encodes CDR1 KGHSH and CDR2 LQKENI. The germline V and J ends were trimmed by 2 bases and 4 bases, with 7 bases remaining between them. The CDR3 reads CASSPFTADTQYF. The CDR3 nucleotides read TGTGCCAGCTCACCATTTACGGCAGATACGCAGTATTTT.

DNA of the CDR3: TGTGCCAGCAGCCAAAGGGGGACAGGGGTAGGCTACACCTTC. Translated: CASSQRGTGVGYTF. The chain links TRBV3-1 (or the pseudogene TRBV3-2) to TRBJ1-2; TRBD1 aligns across 10 bases. Germline-derived CDR1 and CDR2 are LGHDT and YNNKEL (reference sequence). This CDR3 region has 14 residues. V was pared by 2 bases and J by 8 bases, with 5 bases of the junction left unmatched.

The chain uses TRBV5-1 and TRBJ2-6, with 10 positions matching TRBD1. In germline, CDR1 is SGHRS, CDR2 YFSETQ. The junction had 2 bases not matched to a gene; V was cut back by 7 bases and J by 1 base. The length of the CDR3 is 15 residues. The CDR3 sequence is CASGTGESGANVLTF. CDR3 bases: TGCGCCAGCGGGACAGGGGAATCTGGGGCCAACGTCCTGACTTTC.

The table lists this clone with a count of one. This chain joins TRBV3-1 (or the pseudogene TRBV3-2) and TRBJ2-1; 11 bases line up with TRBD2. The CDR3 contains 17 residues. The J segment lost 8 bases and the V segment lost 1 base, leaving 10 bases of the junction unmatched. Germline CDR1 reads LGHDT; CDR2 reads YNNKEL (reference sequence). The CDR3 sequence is CASSQAPLAGVSDEQFF. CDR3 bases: TGTGCCAGCAGCCAAGCCCCACTAGCGGGAGTATCGGATGAGCAGTTCTTC.

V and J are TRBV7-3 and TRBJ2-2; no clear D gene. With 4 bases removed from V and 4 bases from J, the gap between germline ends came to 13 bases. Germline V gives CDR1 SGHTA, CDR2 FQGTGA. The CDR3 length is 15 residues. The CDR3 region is CASSSQASSTGELFF. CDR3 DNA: TGTGCCAGCAGCTCCCAGGCTTCGAGCACCGGGGAGCTGTTTTTT.

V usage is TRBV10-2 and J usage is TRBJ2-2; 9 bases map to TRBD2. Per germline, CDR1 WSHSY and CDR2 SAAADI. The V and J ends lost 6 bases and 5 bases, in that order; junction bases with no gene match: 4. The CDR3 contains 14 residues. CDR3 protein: CASRETSGTGELFF. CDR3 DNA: TGCGCCAGCAGGGAGACTAGCGGAACCGGGGAGCTGTTTTTT.

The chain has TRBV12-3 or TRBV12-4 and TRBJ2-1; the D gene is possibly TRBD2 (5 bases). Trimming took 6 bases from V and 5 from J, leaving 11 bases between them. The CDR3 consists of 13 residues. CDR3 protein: CASSPRGDNEQFF. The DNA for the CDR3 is TGTGCCAGCAGCCCCCGGGGAGACAATGAGCAGTTCTTC.

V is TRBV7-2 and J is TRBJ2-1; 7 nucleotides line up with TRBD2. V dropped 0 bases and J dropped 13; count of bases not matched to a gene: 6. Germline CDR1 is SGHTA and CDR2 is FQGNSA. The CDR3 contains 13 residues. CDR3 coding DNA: TGTGCCAGCAGCTTAGCGGGAGGGTATCGACAGTTCTTC. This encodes CASSLAGGYRQFF.